The clone carrying this T cell receptor (beta chain) was picked up a small number of times. Antigen unknown. Graves' hyperthyroidism was deemed stable absent ophthalmopathy progression within 18 months. The source material, RNA transcripts, was used to amplify TCR beta CDR3 regions. The TCR CDR3 first-round RT-PCR relied on the HTBI primer set. TCRdb redid the calling of the multiplex PCR reads with MiXCR, one entry per CDR3 protein. The sample records some 210,000 distinct CDR3 sequences, about 15% being singletons. The germline V and J ends were trimmed by 6 bases and 3 bases, with 9 bases remaining between them. This CDR3 region has 13 residues. Germline CDR1 and CDR2: LNHDA and SQIVND (reference sequence). The source of the sample is a study of T cells in Graves' hyperthyroidism and ophthalmopathy. Overall study findings and caveats: Blood also contained most expanded thyroid clonotypes above 0.001.

The sequence came from a man aged 45-65 years with Graves' hyperthyroidism. The sequenced material came from blood. This sequence joins TRBV19 and TRBJ2-1; D is unresolved. The CDR3 nucleotides are TGTGCCAGTAGCAGGCTCCACTACAATGAGCAGTTCTTC. It specifies CASSRLHYNEQFF.